What follows are 7 T cell receptor beta chains derived from one specimen sequenced in a study of chemoradiotherapy in HPV16-positive cancers. Clones were sequenced by immunoSEQ multiplex PCR, and TCRdb holds only the in-frame ones, with some missing. The sample holds about 1,300 clones; 92% are singletons and the top ten take approximately 2%. The source was tumor tissue, collected from a patient who underwent chemoradiotherapy. The receptor set was obtained from a human donor with HPV-associated anogenital cancer.

V and J are TRBV5-1 and TRBJ2-5; a possible D gene is TRBD2 (6 bases). The CDR3 extends over 15 amino acids. CDR1 is SGHRS and CDR2 is YFSETQ in the germline V gene. Trimming took 4 bases from V and 5 from J, leaving 18 bases between them. In DNA, the CDR3 is TGCGCCAGCAGCCGGCGGGGCTCCGAGGGGGAGACCCAGTACTTC. The encoded protein is CASSRRGSEGETQYF. Variable domain in full (rest from reference TRBV5-1 and TRBJ2-5): KAGVTQTPRYLIKTRGQQVTLSCSPISGHRSVSWYQQTPGQGLQFLFEYFSETQRNKGNFPGRFSGRQFSNSRSEMNVSTLELGDSALYLCASSRRGSEGETQYFGPGTRLLVL.

This chain uses TRBV7-2 with TRBJ1-6; D not certain. The CDR3 spans 16 residues. Trimming left V 8 bases short and J 7 bases short, with 21 bases between. Germline V gene sequence: CDR1 SGHTA, CDR2 FQGNSA. The CDR3 coding sequence is TGTGCCAGCTCCCTGGGTGGGAGGAACAAAAATTCACCCCTCCACTTT. It specifies CASSLGGRNKNSPLHF.

This clone appeared once. The rearrangement links TRBV28 to TRBJ1-3; D unresolved. The CDR3 runs to 15 residues. Germline V gene lookup returns CDR1 MDHEN and CDR2 SYDVKM. Trimming pared 1 base from V and 0 bases from J, leaving 7 bases between. This CDR3 is CASSLYTASGNTIYF. DNA of the CDR3: TGTGCCAGCAGTTTATATACAGCCTCTGGAAACACCATATATTTT.

This chain uses TRBV5-8 with TRBJ2-1; no clear D. Germline V CDR1 and CDR2: SGHTS, YDEGEE. V lost 6 bases and J 10 bases, leaving 17 bases between the germline ends. The CDR3 extends over 13 amino acids. The CDR3 sequence: CASIRAETSEQFF. The DNA for the CDR3 is TGTGCCAGCATAAGGGCAGAGACAAGCGAGCAGTTCTTC.

This clone was observed a few times. V and J are TRBV28 and TRBJ2-3; the match to TRBD2 covers 10 bases. Germline-derived CDR1 and CDR2 are MDHEN and SYDVKM. The CDR3 loop spans 17 amino acids. Trimming cost V 8 bases and J 3 bases; bases outside gene matches: 14. CDR3 in DNA: TGTGCCAGCGCACTGAGGACTAGCGGAGCTATAACAGATACGCAGTATTTT. Translated: CASALRTSGAITDTQYF.

V gene TRBV7-9 combines with J gene TRBJ1-3; D is uncertain. The length of the CDR3 is 11 residues. With 11 bases removed from V and 4 bases from J, the gap between germline ends came to 9 bases. Germline assignment: CDR1 SEHNR and CDR2 FQNEAQ (reference sequence). The CDR3 DNA follows: TGTGCCCCCCAAGAGGGAAACACCATATATTTT. It specifies CAPQEGNTIYF.

This chain uses TRBV18 with TRBJ2-6; D not resolved. This CDR3 is 16 amino acids long. V lost 1 base to trimming and J lost 2 bases, with 9 bases between them. Germline V gene data show CDR1 as KGHSH and CDR2 as LQKENI. CDR3 loop: CASSPQLQAGANVLTF. The CDR3 DNA follows: TGTGCCAGCTCACCACAGCTCCAAGCTGGGGCCAACGTCCTGACTTTC.